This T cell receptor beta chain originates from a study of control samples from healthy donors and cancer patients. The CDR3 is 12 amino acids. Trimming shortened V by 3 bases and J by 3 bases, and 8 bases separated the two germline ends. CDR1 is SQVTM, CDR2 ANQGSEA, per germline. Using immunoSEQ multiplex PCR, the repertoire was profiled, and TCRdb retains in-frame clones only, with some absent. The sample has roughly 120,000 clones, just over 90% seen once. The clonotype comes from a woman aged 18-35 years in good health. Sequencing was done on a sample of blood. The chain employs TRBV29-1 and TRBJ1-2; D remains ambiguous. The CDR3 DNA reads TGCAGCGTTGAGGACGGGTACTATGGCTACACCTTC. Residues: CSVEDGYYGYTF. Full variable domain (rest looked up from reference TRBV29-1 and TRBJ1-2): SAVISQKPSRDICQRGTSLTIQCQVDSQVTMMFWYRQQPGQSLTLIATANQGSEATYESGFVIDKFPISRPNLTFSTLTVSNMSPEDSSIYLCSVEDGYYGYTFGSGTRLTVV.